The T cell receptor (beta chain) under discussion was sequenced for a study of blood T cells in healthy people across ages. This clonotype was seen a handful of times. Through a sample-barcoded 5' primer and a J-beta primer mix, a second PCR was run for 7 to 11 cycles. A tag from a template-switch adaptor with 12 random nucleotides marked each cDNA molecule. TCRdb called the 5' RACE reads again in MiXCR, with one record for every CDR3 protein. The sample includes approximately 1.5 million distinct CDR3 sequences, almost 35% of them seen just once. The people who gave samples were healthy Caucasians from Russia, aged roughly 6 to 95. Germline CDR1 and CDR2: SGHTA and FQGNSA. The CDR3 runs to 15 residues. V lost 2 bases and J 5 bases, leaving 16 bases between the germline ends.

Sequenced: blood. The rearrangement uses TRBV7-2 and TRBJ2-7; D is ambiguous. The clonotype comes from a woman aged 30 to 39 in good health. CDR3 sequence: CASSLSRWADDEQYF. The CDR3 DNA reads as TGTGCCAGCAGCTTAAGTCGGTGGGCAGACGACGAGCAGTACTTC.